This is a list of T cell receptor beta chains from one sample in a study of shared clonotypes between healthy human individuals. Some clones are missing from TCRdb's copy, which holds only in-frame ones; the method was immunoSEQ multiplex PCR. The table includes about 680,000 clones, 73% detected once. Sequences were obtained from memory CD4+ T cells sorted from blood. The receptors derive from a woman aged 25 to 45 in good health. CDR3s include the opening cysteine and the closing phenylalanine or tryptophan. A D gene is named only where the DNA matches it firmly. Size values are once, few and many counts, or a class for expanded clones, and some rows have none.

- | TRBD2 | TRBJ2-5 | TRBV5-4 | TGTGCCAGCAGCTTTCGTCTAGCGGGAGGTTGGGAGACCCAGTACTTC | CASSFRLAGGWETQYF
- | - | TRBJ1-1 | TRBV7-6 | TGTGCCAGCAGCTTAGCAGGCCTCCGGAACACTGAAGCTTTCTTT | CASSLAGLRNTEAFF
- | - | TRBJ2-7 | TRBV7-2 | TGTGCCAGCAGCTTAAGCGGGTACTCCTACGAGCAGTACTTC | CASSLSGYSYEQYF
- | TRBD1 | TRBJ1-1 | TRBV7-3 | TGTGCCAGCGGGACGGGGACAGCTGCGACTGAAGCTTTCTTT | CASGTGTAATEAFF
- | TRBD2 | TRBJ2-2 | TRBV30 | TGTGCCTGGAGTGTGGGCCCCGGGGGGACCGGGGAGCTGTTTTTT | CAWSVGPGGTGELFF
many | TRBD1 | TRBJ1-5 | TRBV4-1 | TGCGCCAGCAGCCAAGACTCGGCAGGGGGCCATCAGCCCCAGCATTTT | CASSQDSAGGHQPQHF
- | TRBD2 | TRBJ2-7 | TRBV4-1 | TGCGCCAGCAGCCAACCCTCTAGCGGGAGAAACAACTACGAGCAGTACTTC | CASSQPSSGRNNYEQYF
few | - | TRBJ1-1 | TRBV6-6 | TGTGCCAGCAGGTCCAACCAGGTGAACACTGAAGCTTTCTTT | CASRSNQVNTEAFF
- | - | TRBJ2-5 | TRBV7-2 | TGTGCCAGCAGCTTAGGGAGAGAGACCCAGTACTTC | CASSLGRETQYF
- | TRBD1 | TRBJ1-4 | TRBV5-1 | TGCGCCAGCAGCGAACAGGGGACGGGTGAAAAACTGTTTTTT | CASSEQGTGEKLFF
- | - | TRBJ2-5 | TRBV5-1 | TGCGCCAGCGAGCGGGCCCTAGGGGAGACCCAGTACTTC | CASERALGETQYF
- | TRBD2 | TRBJ2-1 | TRBV5-6 | TGTGCCAGCAGCTCACCTCCGTGGCGGGAGGGTGTCGATGAGCAGTTCTTC | CASSSPPWREGVDEQFF
- | - | TRBJ2-5 | TRBV6-1 | TGTGCCAGCAGTTCCCATCTGAGGGAGACCCAGTACTTC | CASSSHLRETQYF
once | - | TRBJ2-7 | TRBV19 | TGTGCCAGTAGTGGGGGATTTATAGGATCCTACGAGCAGTACTTC | CASSGGFIGSYEQYF
- | - | TRBJ2-3 | TRBV5-4 | TGTGCCAGCAGCTTGGTGGAGGGGGTCGGCACAGATACGCAGTATTTT | CASSLVEGVGTDTQYF
few | TRBD1 | TRBJ1-5 | TRBV28 | TGTGCCAGCAGTCTCACAGGGGTCGCCAATCAGCCCCAGCATTTT | CASSLTGVANQPQHF
- | - | TRBJ1-1 | TRBV5-1 | TGCGCCAGCAGCCCGGGGGCACACGGACTTATGAACACTGAAGCTTTCTTT | CASSPGAHGLMNTEAFF
- | - | TRBJ2-7 | TRBV2 | TGTGCCAGCACGTCGAGCTACGAGCAGTACTTC | CASTSSYEQYF
- | TRBD2 | TRBJ2-7 | TRBV10-2 | TGCGCCAGCAGGTCTAGGAGCGGGAGGAACGAGCAGTACTTC | CASRSRSGRNEQYF
- | TRBD1 | TRBJ1-1 | TRBV28 | TGTGCCAGCAGTTCGGCCGGGACAGGGGGGATTGAAGCTTTCTTT | CASSSAGTGGIEAFF
- | TRBD1 | TRBJ1-1 | TRBV27 | TGTGCCAGCAGTTCGACAGGGGGCACTGAAGCTTTCTTT | CASSSTGGTEAFF
- | - | TRBJ1-2 | TRBV27 | TGTGCCAGCAGTAATGTGCAGGGGTACTATGGCTACACCTTC | CASSNVQGYYGYTF
- | TRBD1 | TRBJ2-5 | TRBV19 | TGTGCCAGTAGTACGGGACAGGGGGCTTTTGAGACCCAGTACTTC | CASSTGQGAFETQYF
- | TRBD1 | TRBJ2-3 | TRBV5-1 | TGCGCCAGCAGCAGCAACCGGGACAGGCTATCGCATACGCAGTATTTT | CASSSNRDRLSHTQYF
once | - | TRBJ2-2 | TRBV19 | TGTGCCAGTAGTTTTGACACTAGGAACACCGGGGAGCTGTTTTTT | CASSFDTRNTGELFF
- | - | TRBJ2-7 | TRBV11-2 | TGTGCCAGCAGCTTAGATCTTGGAGGATCCTCCTACGAGCAGTACTTC | CASSLDLGGSSYEQYF
- | TRBD1 | TRBJ1-1 | TRBV11-2 | TGTGCCAGCAGCACGGACAGGGTACCGAGTGAAGCTTTCTTT | CASSTDRVPSEAFF
- | - | TRBJ2-3 | TRBV19 | TGTGCCAGTAGTATGGCAGGGGGCACAGATACGCAGTATTTT | CASSMAGGTDTQYF
- | - | TRBJ2-5 | TRBV19 | TGTGCCAGTAGTATGGGCGGGTCAGGGGAGACCCAGTACTTC | CASSMGGSGETQYF
- | - | TRBJ1-2 | TRBV28 | TGTGCCAGCAGACATCGACTCTATGGCTACACCTTC | CASRHRLYGYTF
- | TRBD2 | TRBJ2-1 | TRBV9 | TGTGCCAGCAGCGCTTTAGCGGGAGTCTCCTACAATGAGCAGTTCTTC | CASSALAGVSYNEQFF
- | TRBD2 | TRBJ2-7 | TRBV6-1 | TGTGCCAGCAGTGAAGCTAGGCGGGGAGCGGGAACGTACGAGCAGTACTTC | CASSEARRGAGTYEQYF
- | - | TRBJ1-5 | TRBV30 | TGTGCCTGGAGTTTAGGGTTCGATCAGCCCCAGCATTTT | CAWSLGFDQPQHF
- | - | TRBJ1-2 | TRBV5-6 | TGTGCCAGCATCATGAGGGGTCGGCTCTATGGCTACACCTTC | CASIMRGRLYGYTF
- | TRBD2 | TRBJ2-3 | TRBV19 | TGTGCCAGTAGGGGACTAGCGGGAGTGGGAGATACGCAGTATTTT | CASRGLAGVGDTQYF
- | TRBD1 | TRBJ2-7 | TRBV28 | TGTGCCACGACAGGGCTCCACGAGCAGTACTTC | CATTGLHEQYF
- | - | TRBJ1-4 | TRBV6-1 | TGTGCCAGCAGTGATCCGGGGGTAGTGAAACTGTTTTTT | CASSDPGVVKLFF